The 7 T cell receptor beta chains listed next were all sequenced from one sample in a study of shared clonotypes between healthy human individuals. Produced via immunoSEQ multiplex PCR; TCRdb's table is partial and in-frame only. This table has around 2.5 million clones, more than 85% appearing once. The sample consisted of naive CD4+ T cells from PBMCs. Subset in this sample: CD45RA+ positively selected. The receptors derive from a man between 18 and 29 years old in good health. Some clones in this sample may be carry-over from other donors' samples.

With regard to this clone: Other DNA variants within this sample encode the same CDR3. The rearrangement joins TRBV5-4 to TRBJ2-6, with 15 nucleotides matching TRBD2. Germline V gene lookup returns CDR1 SGHNT and CDR2 YYREEE (reference sequence). Trimming removed 3 bases from V and 0 bases from J; junction bases left unmatched: 1. The CDR3 consists of 18 residues. The CDR3 here is CASSSGLAGGSGANVLTF. CDR3 DNA: TGTGCCAGCAGCTCGGGACTAGCGGGAGGCTCTGGGGCCAACGTCCTGACTTTC.

The chain combines TRBV28 with TRBJ1-3; D remains unclear. The germline CDR1 and CDR2 sequences are MDHEN and SYDVKM. Trimming stripped 1 base from V and 3 bases from J, with 7 bases between. CDR3 size: 14 residues. The CDR3 DNA reads as TGTGCCAGCAGTTTATCCACTAGTGGAAACACCATATATTTT. This gives the protein CASSLSTSGNTIYF.

Remarks on this clone: At one of its ends the junction is not consistent with the germline gene, which may arise from a read error. This sequence joins TRBV2 and TRBJ1-2; D remains unclear. Germline CDR1 and CDR2: SNHLY and FYNNEI. This CDR3 has 12 residues. For the CDR3, the DNA is TGTGTCAGCAGTGCGTGGGAGAATGGCTACACCTTC. Its protein product is CVSSAWENGYTF.

The chain has TRBV5-1 and TRBJ2-5, with D possibly matching TRBD1 (6 bases). The length of the CDR3 is 15 residues. The germline V gene encodes CDR1 SGHRS and CDR2 YFSETQ. Trimming shortened V by 1 base and J by 0 bases, and 10 bases separated the two germline ends. The CDR3 bases are TGCGCCAGCAGCTTGCGGGCAGGGGACCAAGAGACCCAGTACTTC. Amino acid sequence: CASSLRAGDQETQYF.

A word on this clone: The DNA is left out, because the CDR3 cannot be placed on it with certainty; the CDR3 is given as TCRdb lists it. CDR3 amino acids: CASSSSWEQYF. This chain joins TRBV28 and TRBJ2-7. Germline loops: CDR1 MDHEN, CDR2 SYDVKM. The CDR3 comprises 11 residues, both ends counted.

This clone was picked up a small number of times. The rearrangement joins TRBV28 to TRBJ1-5; 12 bases line up with TRBD1. CDR1 MDHEN and CDR2 SYDVKM come from the germline V gene. CDR3 length: 18 residues. V lost 5 bases to trimming and J lost 2 bases; unmatched junction nucleotides: 10. The CDR3 here is CASSGSGTGGIRNQPQHF. The CDR3 region has the DNA TGTGCCAGCAGTGGGAGTGGGACAGGGGGCATCCGCAATCAGCCCCAGCATTTT.

The chain employs TRBV27 and TRBJ2-7; D might be TRBD2 (6 bases). From germline, CDR1 is MNHEY and CDR2 SMNVEV (reference sequence). V shed 5 bases and J shed 6 bases, with 20 bases lying between them. The CDR3 runs 15 residues. Here the CDR3 DNA reads TGTGCCAGCAGTAACCCTCGGGGACGACTAGTCGAGCAGTACTTC. Translating it yields CASSNPRGRLVEQYF.